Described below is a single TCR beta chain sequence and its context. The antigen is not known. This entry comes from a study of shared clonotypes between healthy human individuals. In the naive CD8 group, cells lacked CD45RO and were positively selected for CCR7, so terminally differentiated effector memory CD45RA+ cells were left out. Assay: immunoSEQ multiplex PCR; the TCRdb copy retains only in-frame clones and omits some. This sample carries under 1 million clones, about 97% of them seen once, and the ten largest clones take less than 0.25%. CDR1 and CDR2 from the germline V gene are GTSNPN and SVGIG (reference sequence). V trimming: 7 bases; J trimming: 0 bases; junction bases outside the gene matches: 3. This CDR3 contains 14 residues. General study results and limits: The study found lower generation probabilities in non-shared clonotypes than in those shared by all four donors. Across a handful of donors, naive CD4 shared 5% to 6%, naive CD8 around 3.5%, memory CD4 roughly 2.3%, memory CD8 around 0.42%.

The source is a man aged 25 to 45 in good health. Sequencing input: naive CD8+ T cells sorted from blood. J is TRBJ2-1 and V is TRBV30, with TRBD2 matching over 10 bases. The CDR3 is CASGTSVSYNEQFF. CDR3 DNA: TGTGCCTCAGGGACTAGCGTCTCCTACAATGAGCAGTTCTTC. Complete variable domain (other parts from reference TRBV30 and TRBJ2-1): SQTIHQWPATLVQPVGSPLSLECTVEGTSNPNLYWYRQAAGRGLQLLFYSVGIGQISSEVPQNLSASRPQDRQFILSSKKLLLSDSGFYLCASGTSVSYNEQFFGPGTRLTVL.